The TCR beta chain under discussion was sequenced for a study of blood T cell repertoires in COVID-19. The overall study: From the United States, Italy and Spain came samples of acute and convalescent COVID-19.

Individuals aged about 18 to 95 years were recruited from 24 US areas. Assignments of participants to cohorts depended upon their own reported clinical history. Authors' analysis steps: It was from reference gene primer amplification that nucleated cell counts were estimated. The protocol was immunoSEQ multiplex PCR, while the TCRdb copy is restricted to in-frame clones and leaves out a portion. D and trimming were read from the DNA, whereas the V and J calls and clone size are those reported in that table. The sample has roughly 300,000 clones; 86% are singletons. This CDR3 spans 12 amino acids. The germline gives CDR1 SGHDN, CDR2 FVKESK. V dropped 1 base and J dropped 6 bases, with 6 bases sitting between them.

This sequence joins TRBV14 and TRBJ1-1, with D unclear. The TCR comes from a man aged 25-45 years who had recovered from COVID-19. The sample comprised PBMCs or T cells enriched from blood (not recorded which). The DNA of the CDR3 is TGTGCCAGCAGCCAAGTACACCCTGAAGCTTTCTTT. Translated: CASSQVHPEAFF.